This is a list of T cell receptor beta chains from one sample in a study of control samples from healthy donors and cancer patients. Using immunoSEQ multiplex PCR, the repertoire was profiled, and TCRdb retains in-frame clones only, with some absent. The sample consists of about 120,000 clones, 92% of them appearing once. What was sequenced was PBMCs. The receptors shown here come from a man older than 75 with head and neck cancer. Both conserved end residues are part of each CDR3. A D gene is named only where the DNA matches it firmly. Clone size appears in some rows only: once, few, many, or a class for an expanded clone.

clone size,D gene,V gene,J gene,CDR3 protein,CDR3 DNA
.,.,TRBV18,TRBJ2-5,CASSPGLMGETQYF,TGTGCCAGCTCACCAGGGCTAATGGGGGAGACCCAGTACTTC
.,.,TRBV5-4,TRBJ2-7,CASSLPSRKDYEQYF,TGTGCCAGCAGCTTGCCGTCAAGGAAAGACTACGAGCAGTACTTC
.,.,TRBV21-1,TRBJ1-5,CASSKSGDTSNQPQHF,TGTGCCAGCAGCAAATCGGGAGATACCAGCAATCAGCCCCAGCATTTT
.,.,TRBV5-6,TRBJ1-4,CASSSTRDGNEKLFF,TGTGCCAGCAGTTCTACCAGGGATGGTAATGAAAAACTGTTTTTT
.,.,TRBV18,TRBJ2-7,CASSPPQAYEQYF,TGTGCCAGCTCACCACCTCAGGCCTACGAGCAGTACTTC
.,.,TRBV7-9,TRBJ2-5,CASRPFDRKETQYF,TGTGCCAGCAGGCCCTTCGACAGAAAAGAGACCCAGTACTTC
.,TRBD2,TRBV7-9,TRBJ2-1,CASSFRDYLSDEQFF,TGTGCCAGCAGCTTCCGGGACTACCTCTCCGATGAGCAGTTCTTC
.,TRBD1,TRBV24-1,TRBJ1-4,CATSERQGYKEKLFF,TGTGCCACCAGTGAGAGACAGGGCTATAAGGAAAAACTGTTTTTT
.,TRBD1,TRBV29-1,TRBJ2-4,CSAGTVAKNIQYF,TGCAGCGCGGGGACAGTAGCCAAAAACATTCAGTACTTC
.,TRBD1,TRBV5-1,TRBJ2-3,CASSLAAAGGAADTQYF,TGCGCCAGCAGCTTGGCGGCGGCAGGGGGCGCGGCAGATACGCAGTATTTT
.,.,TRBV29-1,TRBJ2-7,CSVGLRSRSSYEQYF,TGCAGCGTTGGCCTCCGGAGTCGAAGCTCCTACGAGCAGTACTTC
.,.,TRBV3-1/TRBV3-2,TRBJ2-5,CASSTRGQKETQYF,TGTGCCAGCAGCACCCGTGGACAGAAAGAGACCCAGTACTTC
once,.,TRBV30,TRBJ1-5,CAWSVGGNSNQPQHF,TGTGCCTGGAGTGTGGGGGGAAATAGCAATCAGCCCCAGCATTTT
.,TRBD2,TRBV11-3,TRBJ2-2,CASSLGLGRGTGELFF,TGTGCCAGCAGCCTGGGACTTGGGAGGGGCACCGGGGAGCTGTTTTTT
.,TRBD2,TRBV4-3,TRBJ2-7,CASSQKPSGYEQYF,TGCGCCAGCAGCCAAAAACCTAGCGGATACGAGCAGTACTTC
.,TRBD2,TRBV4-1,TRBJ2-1,CASSPRRLAGNRNEQFF,TGCGCCAGCAGCCCTCGCCGACTAGCGGGGAATAGGAATGAGCAGTTCTTC
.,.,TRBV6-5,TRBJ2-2,CASSRGLPSTGELFF,TGTGCCAGCAGTAGGGGACTCCCGTCTACCGGGGAGCTGTTTTTT
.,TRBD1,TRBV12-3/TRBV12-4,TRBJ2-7,CASSSSGQVGQYF,TGTGCCAGCAGCTCGTCCGGACAGGTCGGTCAGTACTTC
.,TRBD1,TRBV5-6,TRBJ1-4,CASSLLGGSSTNEKLFF,TGTGCCAGCAGCTTGTTAGGGGGCTCCTCAACTAATGAAAAACTGTTTTTT
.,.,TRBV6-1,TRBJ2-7,CASSDVWGAVSYEQYF,TGTGCCAGCAGTGACGTGTGGGGGGCCGTCTCCTACGAGCAGTACTTC
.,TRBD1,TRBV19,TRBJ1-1,CASSTQGGLVGTEAFF,TGTGCCAGTAGTACCCAGGGGGGCCTTGTAGGGACTGAAGCTTTCTTT
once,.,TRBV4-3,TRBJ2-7,CASSQELNSPNEQYF,TGCGCCAGCAGCCAAGAGTTAAACAGCCCCAACGAGCAGTACTTC
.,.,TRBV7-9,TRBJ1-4,CASSTVDPPRKLFF,TGTGCCAGCAGCACTGTAGACCCCCCACGAAAACTGTTTTTT
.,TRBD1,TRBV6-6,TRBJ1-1,CASSRQGADTEAFF,TGTGCCAGCAGTAGACAGGGGGCAGACACTGAAGCTTTCTTT
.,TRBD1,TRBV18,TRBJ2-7,CASSATGGPAGEQYF,TGTGCCAGCTCAGCGACAGGGGGCCCCGCGGGGGAGCAGTACTTC
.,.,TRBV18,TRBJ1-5,CASSPPDQVNQPQHF,TGTGCCAGCTCACCACCGGATCAGGTCAATCAGCCCCAGCATTTT
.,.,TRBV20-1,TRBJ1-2,CSARGGGYTF,TGCAGTGCTAGGGGTGGGGGCTACACCTTC
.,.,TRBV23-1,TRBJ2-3,CASTLTTGQAEDTQYF,TGCGCCAGCACCCTTACGACAGGCCAAGCTGAGGATACGCAGTATTTT
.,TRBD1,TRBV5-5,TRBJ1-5,CASSPVGTVYQPQHF,TGTGCCAGCAGCCCAGTAGGGACAGTCTATCAGCCCCAGCATTTT
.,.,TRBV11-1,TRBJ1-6,CARFVGSYNSPLHF,TGTGCCAGATTTGTGGGCTCCTATAATTCACCCCTCCACTTT
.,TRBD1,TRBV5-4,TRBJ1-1,CASSLAAQGYPAEAFF,TGTGCCAGCAGCTTGGCGGCACAGGGGTACCCCGCTGAAGCTTTCTTT